These T cell receptor beta chains were read from a single sample in a study of T-cell memory formation after mild COVID-19. Each CDR3 protein is one row after TCRdb ran MiXCR on the 5' RACE reads. Seen here are 210,000 or so distinct CDR3 sequences, under 30% observed once, and the top ten hold around 10%. Sequences were obtained from PBMCs or a T cell subset sorted from them (not recorded which). The source is an adult woman who had mild COVID-19 (a few samples of this study predate the infection). Cell type and time point are not known. CDR3s include the opening cysteine and the closing phenylalanine or tryptophan. A D gene is named only where the DNA matches it firmly. Some rows have no size entry. The others give once, few or many, or a class for an expanded clone.

clone_size	d_call	v_call	j_call	cdr3_aa	cdr3_nt
-	-	TRBV7-2	TRBJ2-5	CASSKSGRKETQYF	TGTGCCAGCAGCAAATCGGGAAGGAAAGAGACCCAGTACTTC
-	-	TRBV7-3	TRBJ1-5	CASGLFRGQYNQPQHF	TGTGCCAGTGGTCTTTTCCGGGGGCAGTATAATCAGCCCCAGCATTTT
few	-	TRBV7-9	TRBJ2-5	CASSLSTETQYF	TGTGCCAGCAGCTTATCTACGGAGACCCAGTACTTC
-	-	TRBV20-1	TRBJ2-5	CSAPVPRLGTQYF	TGCAGTGCTCCTGTGCCCCGGTTGGGGACCCAGTACTTC
-	TRBD1	TRBV12-3/TRBV12-4	TRBJ1-2	CASSLEAGGRCGYTF	TGTGCCAGCAGTTTGGAGGCAGGGGGACGGTGTGGCTACACCTTC
-	TRBD1	TRBV5-1	TRBJ2-3	CASSSIPQGRVGTDTQYF	TGCGCCAGCAGCTCTATCCCACAGGGGAGAGTCGGCACAGATACGCAGTATTTT
once	-	TRBV6-5	TRBJ2-7	CASSRTAITYEQYF	TGTGCCAGCAGTCGGACAGCAATAACCTACGAGCAGTACTTC
few	-	TRBV11-2	TRBJ1-2	CASSFGTSSYGYTF	TGTGCCAGCAGCTTCGGGACATCGTCCTATGGCTACACCTTC
-	-	TRBV12-3/TRBV12-4	TRBJ2-7	CASMVVGSYEQYF	TGTGCCAGCATGGTGGTCGGATCCTACGAGCAGTACTTC
few	-	TRBV12-3/TRBV12-4	TRBJ2-2	CASRPNTGELFF	TGTGCCAGCAGGCCGAACACCGGGGAGCTGTTTTTT
-	-	TRBV29-1	TRBJ2-5	CSVGAPEGTQYF	TGCAGCGTTGGGGCCCCAGAGGGGACCCAGTACTTC
-	-	TRBV30	TRBJ1-2	CAWSGPGYTF	TGTGCCTGGAGTGGGCCAGGCTACACCTTC
few	-	TRBV30	TRBJ1-6	CAWNGLDSPLHF	TGTGCCTGGAACGGCCTTGATTCACCCCTCCACTTT
few	TRBD1	TRBV6-6	TRBJ1-1	CASGTGMNTEAFF	TGTGCCAGCGGGACAGGGATGAACACTGAAGCTTTCTTT
-	-	TRBV19	TRBJ2-7	CASMQARGAYEQYF	TGTGCCAGTATGCAGGCCAGGGGGGCCTACGAGCAGTACTTC
few	-	TRBV20-1	TRBJ1-5	CSARDRGPPQPQHF	TGCAGTGCTAGAGATCGGGGTCCCCCTCAGCCCCAGCATTTT
few	TRBD2	TRBV30	TRBJ2-3	CAWSLSRLAGSSTDTQYF	TGTGCCTGGAGCCTTTCGAGGCTAGCGGGAAGTAGCACAGATACGCAGTATTTT
-	-	TRBV5-6	TRBJ2-7	CASSGTESYEQYF	TGTGCCAGTTCCGGGACGGAGTCCTACGAGCAGTACTTC
-	TRBD1	TRBV24-1	TRBJ2-5	CATSDTGGAETQYF	TGTGCCACCAGTGATACAGGGGGCGCGGAGACCCAGTACTTC
-	TRBD1	TRBV18	TRBJ1-2	CASSPPRTGVHYGYTF	TGTGCCAGCTCACCACCGAGGACAGGGGTACACTATGGCTACACCTTC
-	TRBD1	TRBV5-1	TRBJ2-2	CASSLRQGRSTGELFF	TGCGCCAGCAGCTTGAGACAGGGGCGGTCCACCGGGGAGCTGTTTTTT
-	TRBD2	TRBV12-3/TRBV12-4	TRBJ2-1	CASRDLGTSANEQFF	TGTGCCAGCAGAGACCTCGGGACTAGCGCCAATGAGCAGTTCTTC
few	-	TRBV20-1	TRBJ2-7	CSARDERVRGEQYF	TGCAGTGCTAGAGATGAGAGGGTTCGGGGCGAGCAGTACTTC
-	-	TRBV7-2	TRBJ1-5	CASSLVQGTVASNQPQHF	TGTGCCAGCAGCTTAGTGCAGGGTACGGTAGCTAGCAATCAGCCCCAGCATTTT